The 14 T cell receptor beta chains reported below all come from one sample, sequenced in a study of blood T cells in healthy people across ages. Sample-barcoded 5' priming and a J-beta primer mix drove a second PCR of 7 to 11 cycles. A single record per CDR3 protein comes from TCRdb applying MiXCR to the 5' RACE reads. The table lists about 800,000 distinct CDR3 sequences, about three fifths of them singletons. Sequencing used blood. All receptors derive from a man in his thirties or forties in good health.

The chain employs TRBV5-1 and TRBJ1-6, with D hard to call. Germline lookup yields CDR1 SGHRS and CDR2 YFSETQ. This CDR3 has 14 residues. The V end lost 4 bases, the J end lost 10 bases, and 15 bases lay between the germline ends. The CDR3 sequence: CASSLAGIGSPLHF. The CDR3 DNA follows: TGCGCCAGCAGCCTGGCGGGAATTGGGTCACCCCTCCACTTT.

This clonotype occurred once. Its ends do not fully match the called genes, so a read error is possible. This rearrangement joins TRBV4-3 to TRBJ1-6; 9 bases align to TRBD1. The V gene's germline CDR1 is LGHNA and CDR2 YSLEER. There are 20 residues in the CDR3. This CDR3 is CASSQVAPAVYRGRSSPPHF. Written as DNA, the CDR3 is TGCGCCAGCAGCCAAGTTGCTCCTGCCGTATACAGGGGGCGTAGTTCACCCCCCCACTTT.

This clonotype was seen a few times. The chain uses TRBV4-3 and TRBJ2-7; tentatively, D is TRBD1 or TRBD2 (5 bases each). This CDR3 has 18 residues. Germline V gene sequence: CDR1 LGHNA, CDR2 YSLEER. Trimming took off 1 base at V and 4 bases at J, with 23 bases between the two ends. CDR3 in DNA: TGCGCCAGCAGCCAAGGCAGAAGTACGGCCTGGGACGAGTACGAGCAGTACTTC. This gives the protein CASSQGRSTAWDEYEQYF.

The rearrangement joins TRBV20-1 to TRBJ2-5, with D unclear. The CDR3 is 16 residues long. Trimming removed 5 bases at V and 1 base at J, with 20 bases between. The germline gives CDR1 DFQATT, CDR2 SNEGSKA (reference sequence). The CDR3 DNA reads as TGCAGTGCTCCCCTCGCCTTGGCCTTACCCCAAGAGACCCAGTACTTC. It codes for CSAPLALALPQETQYF.

This clonotype was detected a few times. V is TRBV20-1 and J is TRBJ2-5; no definite D call. Germline V gene data show CDR1 as DFQATT and CDR2 as SNEGSKA (reference sequence). Deletions cut 4 bases from V and 8 bases from J, with 14 bases between. The CDR3 has 12 amino acids. This chain's CDR3 is CSATLGSNTQYF. Written as DNA, the CDR3 is TGCAGTGCTACCCTTGGGTCTAACACCCAGTACTTC.

The rearrangement joins TRBV6-5 to TRBJ2-7, with 7 bases that match TRBD2. Germline CDR1 and CDR2: MNHEY and SVGAGI. The CDR3 contains 11 residues. V lost 8 bases and J lost 9; bases outside the gene matches: 7. This chain's CDR3 is CASSGAGVQYF. CDR3 nucleotide sequence: TGTGCCAGCTCGGGTGCGGGGGTGCAGTACTTC.

This clonotype showed up just a few times. This chain connects TRBV11-2 to TRBJ1-2; D unresolved. Germline lookup yields CDR1 SGHAT and CDR2 FQNNGV. The ends were cut back, 10 bases at V and 4 bases at J, with 13 bases in the middle. The CDR3 runs 12 residues. Written as DNA, the CDR3 is TGTGCCATCCCGAATAGCCCCTATGGCTACACCTTC. Its translation is CAIPNSPYGYTF.

This clonotype was seen a single time. The chain employs TRBV28 and TRBJ2-4; 9 positions agree with TRBD2. The tail of the sequence fits TRBJ2-7 better, so the J call may be wrong. CDR1 and CDR2 (germline): MDHEN, SYDVKM. This CDR3 has 15 residues. The CDR3 spells CASRHRAGGLGEQYF. The CDR3 DNA follows: TGTGCCAGCAGACACCGGGCGGGAGGGCTTGGCGAGCAGTACTTC.

V is TRBV6-5 and J is TRBJ2-1; a possible D gene is TRBD2 (6 bases). CDR3 length: 14 residues. Germline V lookup: CDR1 MNHEY, CDR2 SVGAGI. Trimming took off 2 bases at V and 6 bases at J, with 11 bases between the two ends. For the CDR3, the DNA is TGTGCCAGCAGTTACGTCGGGAGCAGCAATGAGCAGTTCTTC. Translating gives CASSYVGSSNEQFF.

This chain links TRBV9 with TRBJ2-7; 10 bases fit TRBD2. The DNA end is more similar to TRBJ2-5, so the J call may be wrong. The germline V gene encodes CDR1 SGDLS and CDR2 YYNGEE. This CDR3 has 16 amino acids. The CDR3 protein is CASSAPIAGGRETQYF. The DNA of the CDR3 is TGTGCCAGCAGCGCACCCATAGCGGGAGGTAGAGAGACCCAGTACTTC.

The V gene is TRBV15, the J gene TRBJ2-1, with 11 bases identical to TRBD1. CDR3 length equals 15 residues. V lost 8 bases to trimming and J lost 8 bases; unmatched junction nucleotides: 11. CDR1 and CDR2 (germline): LNHNV, YYDKDF (reference sequence). CDR3 bases: TGTGCCACCCGTCACCCAGGACAGGGGGCCGATGAGCAGTTCTTC. Translating it yields CATRHPGQGADEQFF.

This rearrangement joins TRBV18 to TRBJ2-6; 12 bases match TRBD1. Germline-derived CDR1 and CDR2 are KGHSH and LQKENI. There are 18 residues in the CDR3. V gave up 3 bases and J gave up 2 bases; unmatched junction bases: 5. DNA for the CDR3: TGTGCCAGCTCACCTTCCGGGACAGGGGGCACTGGGGCCAACGTCCTGACTTTC. This encodes CASSPSGTGGTGANVLTF. The entire variable domain, with the rest obtained from reference TRBV18 and TRBJ2-6, is as follows: NAGVMQNPRHLVRRRGQEARLRCSPMKGHSHVYWYRQLPEEGLKFMVYLQKENIIDESGMPKERFSAEFPKEGPSILRIQQVVRGDSAAYFCASSPSGTGGTGANVLTFGAGSRLTVL.

This clonotype was recorded a few times. This chain joins TRBV12-3 or TRBV12-4 and TRBJ2-5; 7 bases agree with TRBD2. The CDR3 is made up of 14 amino acids. V lost 5 bases and J lost 5; bases outside the gene matches: 8. The CDR3 spells CASSLTGGVETQYF. In DNA form, the CDR3 reads TGTGCCAGCAGTCTAACTGGGGGGGTGGAGACCCAGTACTTC.

The chain links TRBV20-1 to TRBJ2-1; D possibly matches TRBD1 or TRBD2 (6 bases each). The CDR3 extends over 15 amino acids. Germline V gene lookup returns CDR1 DFQATT and CDR2 SNEGSKA (reference sequence). V was shortened by 6 bases and J by 7 bases, with 22 bases between the two germline ends. CDR3: CSASTWGASVNEQFF. The CDR3 region has the DNA TGCAGTGCCTCCACGTGGGGGGCCAGTGTAAATGAGCAGTTCTTC.